Shown below are 32 T cell receptor beta chains from a single sample sequenced in a study of OX40 agonist ivuxolimab in advanced cancers. Produced via immunoSEQ multiplex PCR; TCRdb's table is partial and in-frame only. There are about 58,000 clones in the sample; roughly 77% occur only once, and 0.7% to 0.8% lies in the top ten. The sample here was CD4+ or CD8+ T cells sorted from blood, taken in a trial of the OX40 agonist ivuxolimab. The receptor source for this set is an adult with an advanced solid tumor such as melanoma, head and neck, liver or kidney cancer.

The V gene is TRBV10-2, the J gene TRBJ2-7; D possibly matches TRBD1 or TRBD2 (7 bases each). The V gene's germline CDR1 is WSHSY and CDR2 SAAADI. This CDR3 is built from 17 residues. Between the trimmed V and J ends, which lost 1 base and 4 bases, there was a span of 20 bases. Written as DNA, the CDR3 is TGCGCCAGCAGTGAGTTGGGAGGGGGCGGTTTACCATACGAGCAGTACTTC. This translates into CASSELGGGGLPYEQYF.

The V call is TRBV5-1, the J call TRBJ1-4; D possibly corresponds to TRBD1 (5 bases). The germline V gene encodes CDR1 SGHRS and CDR2 YFSETQ. V was cut by 0 bases and J by 1 base, with 22 bases left in between. There are 20 residues in the CDR3. The CDR3 loop reads CASSLAGRTVNAVTNEKLFF. The CDR3 nucleotides are TGCGCCAGCAGCTTGGCGGGACGTACCGTGAATGCTGTAACTAATGAAAAACTGTTTTTT.

The chain combines TRBV5-4 with TRBJ1-2, with D maybe TRBD1 (5 bases). The germline V gene has CDR1 SGHNT and CDR2 YYREEE (reference sequence). Trimming took 4 bases from V and 6 from J, leaving 19 bases between them. CDR3 size: 15 residues. CDR3 coding DNA: TGTGCCAGCAGCACCGAAATAGGGGAGCGTGATGGCTACACCTTC. It yields the protein CASSTEIGERDGYTF.

The chain couples TRBV5-1 to TRBJ2-2, with 8 bases matching TRBD1. Germline V gene data show CDR1 as SGHRS and CDR2 as YFSETQ. After removal of 4 bases from V and 0 bases from J, the junction contained 8 bases not matched to a gene. This CDR3 is built from 17 residues. CDR3 nucleotides: TGCGCCAGCAGCGACAGGGGACCTTTCGCGAACACCGGGGAGCTGTTTTTT. Translating it yields CASSDRGPFANTGELFF.

This chain joins TRBV25-1 and TRBJ1-4; D possibly corresponds to TRBD1 (5 bases). Trimming cost V 3 bases and J 8 bases, with 16 bases left between them. CDR1 is MGHDK, CDR2 SYGVNS, per germline. This CDR3 is built from 15 residues. Written as DNA, the CDR3 is TGTGCCAGCAGTGATCAGGGAGCTGAGAAAGAAAAACTGTTTTTT. Its translation: CASSDQGAEKEKLFF.

The chain links TRBV5-4 to TRBJ1-1; D might be TRBD1 (5 bases). Germline values: CDR1 SGHNT, CDR2 YYREEE (reference sequence). The CDR3 runs 13 residues. V was trimmed by 4 bases and J by 1 base, leaving 8 bases between them. CDR3 protein: CASSQGPNTEAFF. In DNA form, the CDR3 reads TGTGCCAGCAGCCAGGGTCCGAACACTGAAGCTTTCTTT.

The genes are TRBV4-2 and TRBJ2-7, with 9 nucleotides matching TRBD1. V lost 4 bases and J lost 2; bases outside the gene matches: 12. The V gene's germline CDR1 is LGHNA and CDR2 YNFKEQ. The CDR3 totals 17 residues. Here the CDR3 reads CASSREVLGTGTYEQYF. CDR3 in DNA: TGTGCCAGCAGCCGTGAGGTTTTAGGGACAGGGACCTACGAGCAGTACTTC.

V usage is TRBV9 and J usage is TRBJ2-5; D is perhaps TRBD1 (6 bases). The V gene's germline CDR1 is SGDLS and CDR2 YYNGEE. The CDR3 sequence is 14 residues long. V gave up 4 bases and J gave up 1 base, with 11 bases separating them. CDR3: CASSLDSFQETQYF. The CDR3, as DNA: TGTGCCAGCAGCCTGGACAGTTTCCAAGAGACCCAGTACTTC. The full variable domain, in which reference TRBV9 and TRBJ2-5 provide the parts outside the CDR3, is DSGVTQTPKHLITATGQRVTLRCSPRSGDLSVYWYQQSLDQGLQFLIQYYNGEERAKGNILERFSAQQFPDLHSELNLSSLELGDSALYFCASSLDSFQETQYFGPGTRLLVL.

The chain couples TRBV5-4 to TRBJ1-5, with TRBD1 as a possible D gene (5 bases). The CDR3 is 16 amino acids. Germline CDR1 SGHNT, CDR2 YYREEE (reference sequence). Between the trimmed V and J ends, which lost 4 bases and 0 bases, there was a span of 14 bases. CDR3 sequence reads: CASSEGRRHSNQPQHF. In DNA, the CDR3 is TGTGCCAGCAGCGAGGGGCGCCGGCATAGCAATCAGCCCCAGCATTTT.

The rearrangement links TRBV6-5 to TRBJ2-3, with 7 bases fitting TRBD1. The CDR3 is made up of 15 amino acids. Per the germline V gene, CDR1 is MNHEY and CDR2 is SVGAGI. Unmatched junction bases numbered 9, after V lost 7 bases and J lost 2 bases. CDR3 nucleotide sequence: TGTGCCAGCAACGGTCGACAGGGAAACACAGATACGCAGTATTTT. Translating gives CASNGRQGNTDTQYF.

The chain combines TRBV5-1 with TRBJ2-2; the match to TRBD2 covers 16 bases. The CDR3 runs 18 residues. The ends lost 2 bases at V and 5 bases at J; junction bases unmatched: 6. CDR1 and CDR2 (germline): SGHRS, YFSETQ. The CDR3 region is CASSFAGLAGGRTGELFF. The CDR3 DNA reads TGCGCCAGCAGCTTCGCGGGACTAGCGGGGGGGCGAACCGGGGAGCTGTTTTTT. The full variable domain, with the rest looked up from reference TRBV5-1 and TRBJ2-2, is KAGVTQTPRYLIKTRGQQVTLSCSPISGHRSVSWYQQTPGQGLQFLFEYFSETQRNKGNFPGRFSGRQFSNSRSEMNVSTLELGDSALYLCASSFAGLAGGRTGELFFGEGSRLTVL.

The J gene is TRBJ1-2, the V gene TRBV5-8; D remains unclear. The germline V gene encodes CDR1 SGHTS and CDR2 YDEGEE. The CDR3 loop spans 15 amino acids. V was trimmed by 2 bases and J by 2 bases, leaving 13 bases between them. This chain's CDR3 is CASSFDGPANYGYTF. The CDR3 DNA follows: TGTGCCAGCAGCTTTGATGGCCCAGCCAACTATGGCTACACCTTC. Full variable domain (missing parts from reference TRBV5-8 and TRBJ1-2): EAGVTQSPTHLIKTRGQQATLRCSPISGHTSVYWYQQALGLGLQFLLWYDEGEERNRGNFPPRFSGRQFPNYSSELNVNALELEDSALYLCASSFDGPANYGYTFGSGTRLTVV.

The sample holds a few counts of this clone. The J gene is TRBJ2-7, the V gene TRBV27; D not resolved. In germline, CDR1 is MNHEY, CDR2 SMNVEV (reference sequence). The CDR3 has 14 amino acids. Deletions cut 0 bases from V and 2 bases from J, with 8 bases between. CDR3 residues: CASSLSSGTYEQYF. CDR3 DNA: TGTGCCAGCAGTTTATCGTCGGGTACCTACGAGCAGTACTTC.

J is TRBJ1-2 and V is TRBV5-4, with a possible D match to TRBD1 (6 bases). The V and J ends lost 4 bases and 4 bases respectively, with 11 bases between them. Germline V lookup: CDR1 SGHNT, CDR2 YYREEE (reference sequence). This CDR3 has 13 residues. CDR3 sequence (DNA): TGTGCCAGCAGCACCACAGGGACCTATGGCTACACCTTC. It specifies CASSTTGTYGYTF. Using reference TRBV5-4 and TRBJ1-2 for the parts outside the CDR3, the full variable domain is ETGVTQSPTHLIKTRGQQVTLRCSSQSGHNTVSWYQQALGQGPQFIFQYYREEENGRGNFPPRFSGLQFPNYSSELNVNALELDDSALYLCASSTTGTYGYTFGSGTRLTVV.

The V gene is TRBV11-2, the J gene TRBJ1-2; D unclear. Between the trimmed V and J ends, which lost 2 bases and 4 bases, there was a span of 11 bases. The germline CDR1 and CDR2 sequences are SGHAT and FQNNGV. This CDR3 contains 14 residues. The CDR3 here is CASSLYEGSYGYTF. CDR3 coding DNA: TGTGCCAGCAGCTTATATGAAGGCTCCTATGGCTACACCTTC.

CDR3 loop: CASSLGGGYEQYF. CDR3 in DNA: TGTGCCAGCAGCTTAGGCGGGGGGTACGAGCAGTACTTC. This chain connects TRBV7-2 to TRBJ2-7; 8 nucleotides match TRBD2. V lost 1 base and J lost 4; bases outside the gene matches: 0. CDR1 SGHTA and CDR2 FQGNSA come from the germline V gene. The CDR3 contains 13 residues.

In this sample, this clone turned up a few times. The genes are TRBV18 and TRBJ2-3; 8 bases match TRBD2. CDR3 size: 14 residues. Germline CDR1 and CDR2: KGHSH and LQKENI. Germline trimming cut 6 bases from V and 1 base from J; bases unmatched to any gene: 3. The CDR3 loop reads CASSPGGGTDTQYF. CDR3 in DNA: TGTGCCAGCTCCCCGGGGGGGGGCACAGATACGCAGTATTTT.

V gene TRBV20-1 combines with J gene TRBJ1-1; D call uncertain. Between the trimmed V and J ends, which lost 3 bases and 1 base, there was a span of 3 bases. The CDR3 runs to 11 residues. Germline V CDR1 and CDR2: DFQATT, SNEGSKA (reference sequence). In DNA, the CDR3 is TGCAGTGCTAGCCCGAACACTGAAGCTTTCTTT. This translates into CSASPNTEAFF.

The chain recombines TRBV12-5 with TRBJ2-3; 13 bases are shared with TRBD2. CDR1 is LGHNT, CDR2 FRNRAP, per germline. Losses at the gene ends were 4 bases for V and 0 bases for J; bases not matched to a gene: 4. There are 17 residues in the CDR3. The CDR3 sequence is CASGSGLAGPSTDTQYF. CDR3 sequence (DNA): TGTGCTAGTGGTTCGGGACTAGCGGGACCTAGCACAGATACGCAGTATTTT. The full variable domain, in which reference TRBV12-5 and TRBJ2-3 provide the parts outside the CDR3, is DARVTQTPRHKVTEMGQEVTMRCQPILGHNTVFWYRQTMMQGLELLAYFRNRAPLDDSGMPKDRFSAEMPDATLATLKIQPSEPRDSAVYFCASGSGLAGPSTDTQYFGPGTRLTVL.

The CDR3: CASSYGKPSGNTIYF. DNA of the CDR3: TGTGCCAGCAGTTACGGCAAACCCTCTGGAAACACCATATATTTT. This rearrangement joins TRBV6-5 to TRBJ1-3, with D unclear. The germline V gene encodes CDR1 MNHEY and CDR2 SVGAGI. The CDR3 is 15 residues long. V lost 2 bases, J lost 0 bases, and 8 bases lay in between.

The chain links TRBV7-6 to TRBJ2-5; 7 nucleotides align to TRBD1. CDR1 is SGHVS, CDR2 FNYEAQ, per germline. The CDR3 has 15 residues. Trimming cost V 1 base and J 5 bases; bases outside gene matches: 7. In nucleotides, the CDR3 is TGTGCCAGCAGCTTAGGGACAGGATGGGGGGAGACCCAGTACTTC. The encoded protein is CASSLGTGWGETQYF.

CDR3 in DNA: TGCGCCAGCAGCTTGAATAATTCACCCCTCCACTTT. It codes for CASSLNNSPLHF. The chain joins TRBV5-1 to TRBJ1-6; D uncertain. This CDR3 contains 12 residues. The germline V gene encodes CDR1 SGHRS and CDR2 YFSETQ. Trimming shortened V by 1 base and J by 5 bases, and 1 base separated the two germline ends. Using reference TRBV5-1 and TRBJ1-6 for the parts outside the CDR3, the full variable domain is KAGVTQTPRYLIKTRGQQVTLSCSPISGHRSVSWYQQTPGQGLQFLFEYFSETQRNKGNFPGRFSGRQFSNSRSEMNVSTLELGDSALYLCASSLNNSPLHFGNGTRLTVT.

This clone appeared a few times. The chain uses TRBV28 and TRBJ1-6; possible D gene TRBD1, 5 bases. Germline V gives CDR1 MDHEN, CDR2 SYDVKM. The CDR3 contains 15 residues. Trimming took 6 bases from V and 10 from J, leaving 19 bases between them. This chain's CDR3 is CASSPPWGDGSPLHF. The CDR3, as DNA: TGTGCCAGCAGCCCCCCCTGGGGGGACGGGTCACCCCTCCACTTT.

CDR3 region: CASSERSGAYEQYF. DNA of the CDR3: TGTGCCAGCAGTGAGAGGTCGGGAGCCTACGAGCAGTACTTC. The rearrangement joins TRBV6-1 to TRBJ2-7, with D possibly matching TRBD2 (6 bases). The CDR3 consists of 14 residues. The V gene lost 3 bases and the J gene lost 2 bases, with 11 bases spanning the gap. Germline CDR1 reads MNHNS; CDR2 reads SASEGT.

The table lists this clone with a count of one. The chain couples TRBV7-9 to TRBJ1-1; D may be TRBD1 (5 bases). CDR3 length equals 15 residues. The germline V gene encodes CDR1 SEHNR and CDR2 FQNEAQ (reference sequence). V was shortened by 3 bases and J by 0 bases, with 11 bases between the two germline ends. The CDR3 is CASSLTAPMNTEAFF. For the CDR3, the DNA is TGTGCCAGCAGCTTGACAGCTCCCATGAACACTGAAGCTTTCTTT.

The chain joins TRBV7-6 to TRBJ1-1, with a weak D call TRBD1 (6 bases). CDR3 size: 15 residues. The germline V and J ends were trimmed by 1 base and 1 base, with 10 bases remaining between them. Per germline, CDR1 SGHVS and CDR2 FNYEAQ. This CDR3 reads CASSLGGGRNTEAFF. The CDR3 region has the DNA TGTGCCAGCAGCTTAGGGGGGGGGCGGAACACTGAAGCTTTCTTT. Complete variable domain (other parts from reference TRBV7-6 and TRBJ1-1): GAGVSQSPRYKVTKRGQDVALRCDPISGHVSLYWYRQALGQGPEFLTYFNYEAQQDKSGLPNDRFSAERPEGSISTLTIQRTEQRDSAMYRCASSLGGGRNTEAFFGQGTRLTVV.

The chain has TRBV2 and TRBJ1-5; 10 bases map to TRBD1. CDR3 size: 13 residues. The germline gives CDR1 SNHLY, CDR2 FYNNEI. The V gene end was trimmed by 11 bases and the J gene end by 7 bases; junction bases not matched to a gene: 8. CDR3 loop: CAGGTGENQPQHF. The CDR3 coding sequence is TGTGCCGGGGGGACAGGGGAAAACCAGCCCCAGCATTTT.

The genes are TRBV11-2 and TRBJ2-7, with TRBD1 identical over 10 bases. The CDR3 contains 16 residues. Germline assignment: CDR1 SGHAT and CDR2 FQNNGV. The V segment lost 4 bases and the J segment 1 base; nucleotides outside the gene matches: 7. CDR3 in amino acids: CASSSPGQGISYEQYF. CDR3 nucleotides: TGTGCCAGCAGCTCCCCGGGACAGGGGATATCCTACGAGCAGTACTTC.

V and J are TRBV11-2 and TRBJ1-2; D remains unclear. Germline V gene lookup returns CDR1 SGHAT and CDR2 FQNNGV. V was shortened by 1 base and J by 0 bases, with 9 bases between the two germline ends. There are 15 residues in the CDR3. DNA of the CDR3: TGTGCCAGCAGCTTAGGGGCAGATACTAACTATGGCTACACCTTC. Translated, it gives CASSLGADTNYGYTF.

This chain links TRBV5-8 with TRBJ1-3; 10 bases agree with TRBD1. The germline gives CDR1 SGHTS, CDR2 YDEGEE. Trimming cost V 2 bases and J 3 bases; bases outside gene matches: 5. The CDR3 is 16 amino acids. For the CDR3, the DNA is TGTGCCAGCAGCTTTGTCGGGACAGGGGTTGGAAACACCATATATTTT. Translation gives CASSFVGTGVGNTIYF.

The chain carries TRBV11-3 and TRBJ2-5; the match to TRBD1 covers 9 bases. Germline V lookup: CDR1 SGHNT, CDR2 YENEEA. This CDR3 spans 15 amino acids. J lost 5 bases, V lost 6 bases, and 10 bases had no gene match. The CDR3 loop is CASRPTGGEMETQYF. For the CDR3, the DNA is TGTGCCAGCAGACCGACAGGGGGGGAGATGGAGACCCAGTACTTC.

V is TRBV29-1 and J is TRBJ2-2; TRBD1 agrees at 8 bases. The CDR3 has 13 amino acids. The ends lost 6 bases at V and 6 bases at J; junction bases unmatched: 6. The germline gives CDR1 SQVTM, CDR2 ANQGSEA. The CDR3, as DNA: TGCAGCGTAGGACAGGGTATCCCCGGGGAGCTGTTTTTT. Protein: CSVGQGIPGELFF.